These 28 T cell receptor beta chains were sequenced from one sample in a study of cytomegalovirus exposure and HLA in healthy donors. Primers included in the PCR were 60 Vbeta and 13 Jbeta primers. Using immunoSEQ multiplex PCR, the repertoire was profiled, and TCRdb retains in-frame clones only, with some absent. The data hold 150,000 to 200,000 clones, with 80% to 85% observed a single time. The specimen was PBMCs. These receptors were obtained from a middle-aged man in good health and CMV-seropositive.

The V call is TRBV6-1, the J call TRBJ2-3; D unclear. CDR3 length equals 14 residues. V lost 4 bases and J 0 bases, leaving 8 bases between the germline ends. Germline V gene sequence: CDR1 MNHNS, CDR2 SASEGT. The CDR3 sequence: CASSALGSTDTQYF. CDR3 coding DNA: TGTGCCAGCAGTGCTCTAGGAAGCACAGATACGCAGTATTTT.

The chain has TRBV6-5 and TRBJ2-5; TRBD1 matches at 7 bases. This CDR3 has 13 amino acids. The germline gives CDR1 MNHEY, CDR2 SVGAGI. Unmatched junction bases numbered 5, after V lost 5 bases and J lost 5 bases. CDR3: CASSTQGKETQYF. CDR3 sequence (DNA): TGTGCCAGCAGTACACAGGGGAAGGAGACCCAGTACTTC.

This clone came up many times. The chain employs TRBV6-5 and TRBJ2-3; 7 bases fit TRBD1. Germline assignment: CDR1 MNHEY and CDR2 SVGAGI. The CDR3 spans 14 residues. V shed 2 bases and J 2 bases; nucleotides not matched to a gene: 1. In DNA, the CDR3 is TGTGCCAGCAGTTACGGACAGGCCACAGATACGCAGTATTTT. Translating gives CASSYGQATDTQYF.

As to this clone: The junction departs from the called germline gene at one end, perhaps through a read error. CDR3: CASSLSGTERGTGELFF. The CDR3 region has the DNA TGTGCTAGCAGCTTAAGTGGGACAGAGCGAGGGACCGGGGAGCTGTTTTTT. This sequence joins TRBV7-7 and TRBJ2-2; 7 bases are a match to TRBD1. CDR1 is SSHAT and CDR2 is FNYEAQ in the germline V gene (reference sequence). The CDR3 spans 17 residues.

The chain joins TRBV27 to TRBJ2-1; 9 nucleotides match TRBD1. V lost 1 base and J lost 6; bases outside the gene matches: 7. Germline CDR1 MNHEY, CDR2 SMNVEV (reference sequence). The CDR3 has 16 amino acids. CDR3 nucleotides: TGTGCCAGCAGTTTATTCGGGACAGGGATGCGCAATGAGCAGTTCTTC. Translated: CASSLFGTGMRNEQFF.

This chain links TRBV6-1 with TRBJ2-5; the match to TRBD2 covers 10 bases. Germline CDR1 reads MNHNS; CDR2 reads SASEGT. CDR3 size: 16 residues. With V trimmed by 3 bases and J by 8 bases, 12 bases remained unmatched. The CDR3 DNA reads TGTGCCAGCAGTGAGGCTAGCGGGGGCCTCGCCCAAACCCAGTACTTC. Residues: CASSEASGGLAQTQYF.

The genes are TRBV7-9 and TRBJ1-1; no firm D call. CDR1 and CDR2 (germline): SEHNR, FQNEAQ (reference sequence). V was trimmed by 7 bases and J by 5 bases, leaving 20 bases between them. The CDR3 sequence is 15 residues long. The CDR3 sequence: CASKVAGESATEAFF. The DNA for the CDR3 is TGTGCCAGCAAAGTGGCCGGGGAATCTGCAACTGAAGCTTTCTTT.

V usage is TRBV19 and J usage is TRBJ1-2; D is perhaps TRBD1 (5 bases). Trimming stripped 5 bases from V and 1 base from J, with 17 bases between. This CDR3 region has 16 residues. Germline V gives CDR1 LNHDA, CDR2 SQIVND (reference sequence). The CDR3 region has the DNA TGTGCCAGTAGTGACCGGAGGGCAGGGAGTAACTATGGCTACACCTTC. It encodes CASSDRRAGSNYGYTF.

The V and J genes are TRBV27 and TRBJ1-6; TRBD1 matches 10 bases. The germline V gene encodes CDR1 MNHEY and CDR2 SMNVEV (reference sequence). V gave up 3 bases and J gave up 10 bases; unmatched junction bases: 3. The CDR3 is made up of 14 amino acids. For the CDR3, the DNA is TGTGCCAGCAGTTTTGGACAGGGGGAGTCACCCCTCCACTTT. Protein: CASSFGQGESPLHF.

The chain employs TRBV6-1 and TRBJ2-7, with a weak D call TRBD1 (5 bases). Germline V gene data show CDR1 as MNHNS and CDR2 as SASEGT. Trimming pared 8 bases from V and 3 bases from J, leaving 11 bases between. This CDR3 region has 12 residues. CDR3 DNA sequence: TGTGCCAGCGGGGTCCAGGGCTACGAGCAGTACTTC. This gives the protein CASGVQGYEQYF.

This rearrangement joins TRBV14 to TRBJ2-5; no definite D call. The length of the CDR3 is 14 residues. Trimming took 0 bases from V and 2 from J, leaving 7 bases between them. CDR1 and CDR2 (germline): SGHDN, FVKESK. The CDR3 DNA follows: TGTGCCAGCAGCCAAGATAGCACGCAAGAGACCCAGTACTTC. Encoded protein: CASSQDSTQETQYF. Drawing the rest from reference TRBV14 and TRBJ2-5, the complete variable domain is EAGVTQFPSHSVIEKGQTVTLRCDPISGHDNLYWYRRVMGKEIKFLLHFVKESKQDESGMPNNRFLAERTGGTYSTLKVQPAELEDSGVYFCASSQDSTQETQYFGPGTRLLVL.

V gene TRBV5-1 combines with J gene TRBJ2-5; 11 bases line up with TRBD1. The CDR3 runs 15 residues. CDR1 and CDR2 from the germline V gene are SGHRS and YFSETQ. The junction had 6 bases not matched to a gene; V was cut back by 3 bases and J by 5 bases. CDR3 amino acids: CASSSRDRGDETQYF. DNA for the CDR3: TGCGCCAGCAGCTCCCGGGACAGGGGGGATGAGACCCAGTACTTC.

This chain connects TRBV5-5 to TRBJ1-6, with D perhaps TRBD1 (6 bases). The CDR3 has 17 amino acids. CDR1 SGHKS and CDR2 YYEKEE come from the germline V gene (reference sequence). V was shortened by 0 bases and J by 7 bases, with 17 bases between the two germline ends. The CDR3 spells CASSLGEPGHLNSPLHF. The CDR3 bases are TGTGCCAGCAGCTTGGGAGAGCCGGGACACCTAAATTCACCCCTCCACTTT.

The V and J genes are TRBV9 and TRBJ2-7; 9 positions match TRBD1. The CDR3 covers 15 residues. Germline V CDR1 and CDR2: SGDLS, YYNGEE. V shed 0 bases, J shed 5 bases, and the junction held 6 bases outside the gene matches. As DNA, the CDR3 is TGTGCCAGCAGCGTAGCGGGACAGGGAACCCACGAGCAGTACTTC. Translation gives CASSVAGQGTHEQYF.

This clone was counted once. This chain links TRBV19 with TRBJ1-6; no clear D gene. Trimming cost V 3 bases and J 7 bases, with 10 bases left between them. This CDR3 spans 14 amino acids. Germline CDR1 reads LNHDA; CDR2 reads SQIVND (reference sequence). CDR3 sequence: CASSISGVNSPLHF. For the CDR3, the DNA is TGTGCCAGTAGTATCAGCGGGGTAAATTCACCCCTCCACTTT. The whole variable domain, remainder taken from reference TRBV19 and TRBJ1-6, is DGGITQSPKYLFRKEGQNVTLSCEQNLNHDAMYWYRQDPGQGLRLIYYSQIVNDFQKGDIAEGYSVSREKKESFPLTVTSAQKNPTAFYLCASSISGVNSPLHFGNGTRLTVT.

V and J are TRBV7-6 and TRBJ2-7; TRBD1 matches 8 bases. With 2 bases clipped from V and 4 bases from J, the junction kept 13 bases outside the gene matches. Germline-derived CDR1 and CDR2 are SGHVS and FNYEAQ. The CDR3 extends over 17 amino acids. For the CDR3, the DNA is TGTGCCAGCAGCTTATCCCCCGACCGGACAGGGATTTACGAGCAGTACTTC. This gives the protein CASSLSPDRTGIYEQYF. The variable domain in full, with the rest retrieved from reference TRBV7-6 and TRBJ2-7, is GAGVSQSPRYKVTKRGQDVALRCDPISGHVSLYWYRQALGQGPEFLTYFNYEAQQDKSGLPNDRFSAERPEGSISTLTIQRTEQRDSAMYRCASSLSPDRTGIYEQYFGPGTRLTVT.

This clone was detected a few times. As DNA, the CDR3 is TGCGCCAGCAGCTTGGAGGGACAGGGGGTTGAAGCTTTCTTT. This translates into CASSLEGQGVEAFF. The V gene is TRBV5-1, the J gene TRBJ1-1; 11 nucleotides agree with TRBD1. Germline-derived CDR1 and CDR2 are SGHRS and YFSETQ. This CDR3 has 14 residues. Trimming cost V 0 bases and J 7 bases; bases outside gene matches: 2.

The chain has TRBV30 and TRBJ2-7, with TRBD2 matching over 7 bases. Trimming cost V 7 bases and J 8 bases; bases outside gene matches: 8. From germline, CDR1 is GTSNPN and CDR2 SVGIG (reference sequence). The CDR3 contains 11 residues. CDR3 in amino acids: CAFRDYEKQYF. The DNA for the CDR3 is TGTGCCTTCCGGGACTACGAGAAGCAGTACTTC. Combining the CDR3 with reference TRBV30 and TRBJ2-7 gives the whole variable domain SQTIHQWPATLVQPVGSPLSLECTVEGTSNPNLYWYRQAAGRGLQLLFYSVGIGQISSEVPQNLSASRPQDRQFILSSKKLLLSDSGFYLCAFRDYEKQYFGPGTRLTVT.

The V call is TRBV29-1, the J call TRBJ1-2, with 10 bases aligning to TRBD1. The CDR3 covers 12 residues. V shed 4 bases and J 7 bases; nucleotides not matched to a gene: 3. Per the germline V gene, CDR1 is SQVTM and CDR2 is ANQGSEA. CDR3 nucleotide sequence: TGCAGCGTTGGACAGGGGGCCGGTGGCTACACCTTC. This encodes CSVGQGAGGYTF.

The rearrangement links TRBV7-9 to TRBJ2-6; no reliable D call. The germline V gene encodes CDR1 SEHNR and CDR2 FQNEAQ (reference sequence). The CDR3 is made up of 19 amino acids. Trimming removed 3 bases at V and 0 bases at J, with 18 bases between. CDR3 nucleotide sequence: TGTGCCAGCAGCTTCTTTAGGATCTTAACTACCTCTGGGGCCAACGTCCTGACTTTC. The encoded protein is CASSFFRILTTSGANVLTF. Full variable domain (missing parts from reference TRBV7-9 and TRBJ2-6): DTGVSQNPRHKITKRGQNVTFRCDPISEHNRLYWYRQTLGQGPEFLTYFQNEAQLEKSRLLSDRFSAERPKGSFSTLEIQRTEQGDSAMYLCASSFFRILTTSGANVLTFGAGSRLTVL.

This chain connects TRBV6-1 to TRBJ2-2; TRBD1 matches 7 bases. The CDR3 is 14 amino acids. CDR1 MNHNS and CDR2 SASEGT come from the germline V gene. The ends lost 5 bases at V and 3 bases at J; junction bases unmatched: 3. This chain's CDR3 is CASSRGLDTGELFF. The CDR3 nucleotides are TGTGCCAGCAGTAGGGGGCTGGACACCGGGGAGCTGTTTTTT.

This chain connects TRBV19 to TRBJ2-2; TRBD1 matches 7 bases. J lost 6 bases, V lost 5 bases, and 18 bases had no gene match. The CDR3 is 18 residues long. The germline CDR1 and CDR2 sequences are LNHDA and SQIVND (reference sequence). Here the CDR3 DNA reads TGTGCCAGTAGTCCAATATGGGTCCTGACAGGGTCCGCCGGGGAGCTGTTTTTT. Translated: CASSPIWVLTGSAGELFF.

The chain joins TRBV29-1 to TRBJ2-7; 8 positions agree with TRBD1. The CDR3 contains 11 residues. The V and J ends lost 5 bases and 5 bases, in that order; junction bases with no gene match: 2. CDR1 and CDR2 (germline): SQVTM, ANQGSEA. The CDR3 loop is CSVQGANEQYF. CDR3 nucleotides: TGCAGCGTTCAGGGGGCTAACGAGCAGTACTTC.

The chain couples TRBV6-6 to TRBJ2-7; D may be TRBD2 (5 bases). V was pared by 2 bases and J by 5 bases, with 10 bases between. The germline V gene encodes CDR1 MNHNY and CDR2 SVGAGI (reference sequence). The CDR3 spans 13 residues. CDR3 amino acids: CASSYDRGNEQYF. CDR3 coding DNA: TGTGCCAGCAGTTACGATCGGGGAAACGAGCAGTACTTC.

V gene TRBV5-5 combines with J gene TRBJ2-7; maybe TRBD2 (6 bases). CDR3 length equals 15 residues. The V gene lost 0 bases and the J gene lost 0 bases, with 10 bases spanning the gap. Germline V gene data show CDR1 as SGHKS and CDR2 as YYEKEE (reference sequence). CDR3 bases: TGTGCCAGCAGCTTGGCTGACGGGGGCTCCTACGAGCAGTACTTC. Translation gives CASSLADGGSYEQYF.

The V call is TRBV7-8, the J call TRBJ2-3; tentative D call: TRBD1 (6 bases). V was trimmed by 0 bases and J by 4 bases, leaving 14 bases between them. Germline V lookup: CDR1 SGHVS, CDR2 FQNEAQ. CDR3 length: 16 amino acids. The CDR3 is CASSLALAGVPDTQYF. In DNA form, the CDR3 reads TGTGCCAGCAGCTTAGCGCTTGCAGGGGTCCCAGATACGCAGTATTTT. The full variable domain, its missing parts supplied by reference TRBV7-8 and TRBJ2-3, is GAGVSQSPRYKVAKRGQDVALRCDPISGHVSLFWYQQALGQGPEFLTYFQNEAQLDKSGLPSDRFFAERPEGSVSTLKIQRTQQEDSAVYLCASSLALAGVPDTQYFGPGTRLTVL.

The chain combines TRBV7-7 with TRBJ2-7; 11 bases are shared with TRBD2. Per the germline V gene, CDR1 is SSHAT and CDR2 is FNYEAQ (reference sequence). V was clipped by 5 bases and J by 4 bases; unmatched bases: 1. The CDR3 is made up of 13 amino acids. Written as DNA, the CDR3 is TGTGCCAGCAGCCCTAGCGGGGGGTACGAGCAGTACTTC. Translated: CASSPSGGYEQYF.

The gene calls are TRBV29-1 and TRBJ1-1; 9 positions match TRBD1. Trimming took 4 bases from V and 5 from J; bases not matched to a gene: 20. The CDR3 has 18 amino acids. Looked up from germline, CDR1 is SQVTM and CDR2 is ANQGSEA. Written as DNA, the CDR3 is TGCAGCGTTGTTAGTTTCGGGACAGGGCCATTTTGGGGGACTGAAGCTTTCTTT. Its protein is CSVVSFGTGPFWGTEAFF.